The sequence of this T cell receptor beta chain was determined in a study of cytomegalovirus exposure and HLA in healthy donors. Primers: 60 Vbeta forward and 13 Jbeta reverse. Profiled with immunoSEQ multiplex PCR; TCRdb holds only in-frame clones, not every one. The sample lists 100,000 to 150,000 clones, over 65% occurring once. This CDR3 is 12 amino acids long. CDR1 and CDR2 from the germline V gene are MNHNY and SVGAGI (reference sequence). With 6 bases removed from V and 3 bases from J, the gap between germline ends came to 6 bases. The chain links TRBV6-6 to TRBJ1-3, with D unclear. What was sequenced was PBMCs. The receptor was derived from a man aged 45-65 years in good health and CMV-seronegative. CDR3 loop: CASSPGGNTIYF. The CDR3 DNA is TGTGCCAGCAGCCCCGGTGGAAACACCATATATTTT.